This T cell receptor (beta chain) originates from a study of Tregs in tolerant kidney transplant recipients. This CDR3 is built from 18 residues. Trimming at V came to 4 bases and at J to 2 bases, leaving 10 bases not matched to a gene. Germline assignment: CDR1 SGHRS and CDR2 YFSETQ. Comments on this clone: The antigen remains unidentified.

The data were produced by immunoSEQ multiplex PCR, yet TCRdb's version contains in-frame clones alone and is incomplete. The sample contains about 77,000 clones, approximately 98% of which appear only once. Overall study results and limits: Antigen-driven expansion was suggested because donor-specific Tregs expanded more than all Tregs in tolerant patients. Validation in larger populations is needed because few patients were studied.

Unstimulated Tregs (CD4+CD25+CD127-) and CD4+CD25- non-Tregs were sorted from PBMCs. The rearrangement links TRBV5-1 to TRBJ2-3; 13 nucleotides agree with TRBD2. Source: CD4+ T cells from blood, taken before the transplant. The receptor's source is a human donor who received a combined kidney and bone marrow transplant. Here the CDR3 reads CASSRGTSGVFVTDTQYF. CDR3 sequence (DNA): TGCGCCAGCAGCCGAGGGACTAGCGGGGTGTTCGTCACAGATACGCAGTATTTT. Full variable domain (rest looked up from reference TRBV5-1 and TRBJ2-3): KAGVTQTPRYLIKTRGQQVTLSCSPISGHRSVSWYQQTPGQGLQFLFEYFSETQRNKGNFPGRFSGRQFSNSRSEMNVSTLELGDSALYLCASSRGTSGVFVTDTQYFGPGTRLTVL.